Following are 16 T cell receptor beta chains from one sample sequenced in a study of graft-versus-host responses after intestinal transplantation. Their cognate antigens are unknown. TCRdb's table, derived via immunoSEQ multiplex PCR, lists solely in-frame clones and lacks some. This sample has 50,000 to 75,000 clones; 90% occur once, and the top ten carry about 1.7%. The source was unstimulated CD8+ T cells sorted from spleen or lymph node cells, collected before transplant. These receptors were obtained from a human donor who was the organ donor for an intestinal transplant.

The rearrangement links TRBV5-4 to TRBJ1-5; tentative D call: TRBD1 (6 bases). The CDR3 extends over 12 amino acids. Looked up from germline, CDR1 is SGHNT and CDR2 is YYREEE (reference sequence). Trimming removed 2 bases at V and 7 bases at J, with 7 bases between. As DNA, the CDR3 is TGTGCCAGCAGCTTCAGGGGCCAGCCCCAGCATTTT. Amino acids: CASSFRGQPQHF. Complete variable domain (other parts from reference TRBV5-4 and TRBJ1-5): ETGVTQSPTHLIKTRGQQVTLRCSSQSGHNTVSWYQQALGQGPQFIFQYYREEENGRGNFPPRFSGLQFPNYSSELNVNALELDDSALYLCASSFRGQPQHFGDGTRLSIL.

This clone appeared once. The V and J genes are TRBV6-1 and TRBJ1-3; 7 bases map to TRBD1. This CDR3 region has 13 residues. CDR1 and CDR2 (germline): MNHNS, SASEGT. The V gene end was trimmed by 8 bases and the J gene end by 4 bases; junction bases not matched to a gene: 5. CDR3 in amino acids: CASWNRGGNTIYF. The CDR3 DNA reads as TGTGCCAGCTGGAACAGGGGAGGAAACACCATATATTTT.

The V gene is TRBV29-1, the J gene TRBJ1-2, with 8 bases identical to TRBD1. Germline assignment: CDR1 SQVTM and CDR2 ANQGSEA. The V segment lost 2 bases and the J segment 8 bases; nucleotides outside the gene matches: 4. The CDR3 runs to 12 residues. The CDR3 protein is CSVETGGRGYTF. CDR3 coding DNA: TGCAGCGTTGAAACAGGGGGTAGAGGCTACACCTTC.

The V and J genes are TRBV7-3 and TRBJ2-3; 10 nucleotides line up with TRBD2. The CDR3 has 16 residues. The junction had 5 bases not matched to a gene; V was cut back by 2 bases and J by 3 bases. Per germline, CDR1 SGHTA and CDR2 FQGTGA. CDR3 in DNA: TGTGCCAGCAGCTTACTAAGCGGGAGGGGAACAGATACGCAGTATTTT. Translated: CASSLLSGRGTDTQYF.

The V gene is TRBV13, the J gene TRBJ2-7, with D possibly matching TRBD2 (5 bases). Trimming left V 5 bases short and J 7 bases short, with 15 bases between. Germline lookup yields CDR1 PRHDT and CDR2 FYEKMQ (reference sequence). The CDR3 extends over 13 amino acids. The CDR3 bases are TGTGCCAGCAGCCCCGACCATAGAGGGGAGCAGTACTTC. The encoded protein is CASSPDHRGEQYF.

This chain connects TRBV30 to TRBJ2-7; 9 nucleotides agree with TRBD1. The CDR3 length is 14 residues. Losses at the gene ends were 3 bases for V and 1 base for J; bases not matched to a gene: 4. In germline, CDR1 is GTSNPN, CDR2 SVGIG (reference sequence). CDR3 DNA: TGTGCCTGGAGACAGGGGGCCGAATCCTACGAGCAGTACTTC. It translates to CAWRQGAESYEQYF. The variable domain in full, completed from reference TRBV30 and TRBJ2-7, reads SQTIHQWPATLVQPVGSPLSLECTVEGTSNPNLYWYRQAAGRGLQLLFYSVGIGQISSEVPQNLSASRPQDRQFILSSKKLLLSDSGFYLCAWRQGAESYEQYFGPGTRLTVT.

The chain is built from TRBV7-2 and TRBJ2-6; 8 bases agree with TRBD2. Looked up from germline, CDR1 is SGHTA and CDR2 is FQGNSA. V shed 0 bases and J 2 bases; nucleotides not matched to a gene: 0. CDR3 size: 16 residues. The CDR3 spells CASSLAAGAGANVLTF. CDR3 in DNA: TGTGCCAGCAGCTTAGCAGCGGGAGCTGGGGCCAACGTCCTGACTTTC.

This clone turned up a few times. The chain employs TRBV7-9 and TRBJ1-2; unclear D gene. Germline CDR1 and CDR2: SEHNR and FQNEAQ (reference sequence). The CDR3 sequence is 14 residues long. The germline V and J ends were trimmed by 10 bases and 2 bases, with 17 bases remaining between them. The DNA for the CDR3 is TGTGCCACTTTGGAGAGGCCCATCAACTATGGCTACACCTTC. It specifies CATLERPINYGYTF.

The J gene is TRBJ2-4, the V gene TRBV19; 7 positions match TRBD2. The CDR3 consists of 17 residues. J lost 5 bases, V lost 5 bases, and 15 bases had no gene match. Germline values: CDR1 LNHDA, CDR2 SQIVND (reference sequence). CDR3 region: CASSGRLAPLDQNIQYF. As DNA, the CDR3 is TGTGCCAGTAGTGGCCGACTAGCCCCCTTGGACCAAAACATTCAGTACTTC.

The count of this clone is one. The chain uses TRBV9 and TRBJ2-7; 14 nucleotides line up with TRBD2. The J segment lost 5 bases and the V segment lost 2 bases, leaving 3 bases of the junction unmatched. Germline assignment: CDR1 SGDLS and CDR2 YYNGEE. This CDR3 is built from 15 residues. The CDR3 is CASSVLTSGRDEQYF. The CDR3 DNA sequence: TGTGCCAGCAGCGTTTTGACTAGCGGGAGGGACGAGCAGTACTTC.

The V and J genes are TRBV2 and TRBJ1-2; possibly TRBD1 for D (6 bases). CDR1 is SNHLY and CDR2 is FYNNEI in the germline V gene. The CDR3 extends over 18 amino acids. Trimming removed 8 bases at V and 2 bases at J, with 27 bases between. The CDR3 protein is CASGGPASKGTLNYGYTF. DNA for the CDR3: TGTGCCAGCGGGGGACCTGCCAGCAAGGGGACACTGAACTATGGCTACACCTTC.

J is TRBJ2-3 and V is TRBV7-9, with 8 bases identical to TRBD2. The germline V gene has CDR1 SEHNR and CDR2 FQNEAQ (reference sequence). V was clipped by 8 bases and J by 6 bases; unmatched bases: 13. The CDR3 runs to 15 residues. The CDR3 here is CASEKSGSLGDTQYF. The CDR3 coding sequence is TGTGCCAGCGAAAAAAGCGGGAGTCTCGGGGATACGCAGTATTTT.

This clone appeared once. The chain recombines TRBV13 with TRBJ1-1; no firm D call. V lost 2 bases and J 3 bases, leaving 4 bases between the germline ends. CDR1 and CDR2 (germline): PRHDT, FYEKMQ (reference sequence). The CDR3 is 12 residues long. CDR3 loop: CASSLQDTEAFF. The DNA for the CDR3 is TGTGCCAGCAGCTTACAGGACACTGAAGCTTTCTTT.

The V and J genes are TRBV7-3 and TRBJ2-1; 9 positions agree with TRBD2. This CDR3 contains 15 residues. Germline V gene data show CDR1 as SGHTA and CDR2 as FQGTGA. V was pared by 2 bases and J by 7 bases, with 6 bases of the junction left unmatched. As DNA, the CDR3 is TGTGCCAGCAGCTTAGCGGGAGGGCCTCGGAATGAGCAGTTCTTC. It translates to CASSLAGGPRNEQFF.

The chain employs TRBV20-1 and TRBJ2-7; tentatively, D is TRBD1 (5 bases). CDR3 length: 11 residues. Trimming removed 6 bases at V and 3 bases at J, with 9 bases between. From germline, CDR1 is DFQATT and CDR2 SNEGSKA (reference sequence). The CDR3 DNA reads TGCAGTGCCCGACAGTTCTACGAGCAGTACTTC. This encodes CSARQFYEQYF.

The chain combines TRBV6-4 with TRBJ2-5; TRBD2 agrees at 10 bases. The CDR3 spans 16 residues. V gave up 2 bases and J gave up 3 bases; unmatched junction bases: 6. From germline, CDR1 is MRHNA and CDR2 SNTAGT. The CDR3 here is CASSDLGLAPEETQYF. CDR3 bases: TGTGCCAGCAGTGACCTGGGACTAGCGCCTGAAGAGACCCAGTACTTC.